This entry concerns a single TCR beta chain. This record belongs to a study of blood T cell repertoires in COVID-19. The CDR3 spans 18 residues. With V trimmed by 5 bases and J by 1 base, 14 bases remained unmatched. In germline, CDR1 is SGHVS, CDR2 FQNEAQ. Repertoires were generated with immunoSEQ multiplex PCR, while TCRdb's copy carries only in-frame clones and drops some. Found here are tens of thousands of clones, over 65% of them singletons; the top ten hold roughly 4.2%. The chain links TRBV7-8 to TRBJ1-5; 7 bases line up with TRBD1. Sequenced: peripheral blood. The clonotype comes from a woman aged 55-69 years with acute or convalescent COVID-19. The CDR3 spells CASSPMGPGGVSNQPQHF. The CDR3 DNA sequence: TGTGCCAGCAGCCCCATGGGCCCAGGGGGAGTGAGCAATCAGCCCCAGCATTTT.